This TCR beta chain was found in a study of blood T cell repertoires in COVID-19. Whole-study context: From the United States, Italy and Spain came samples of acute and convalescent COVID-19. Sources were T cells, B-cell-depleted T cells, or PBMCs; the material itself was cDNA or gDNA.

The CDR3 runs to 15 residues. Per the germline V gene, CDR1 is MNHEY and CDR2 is SVGAGI. Deletions cut 5 bases from V and 2 bases from J, with 15 bases between. The table came from immunoSEQ multiplex PCR; TCRdb's copy has only in-frame clones and leaves some out. The sample holds 430,000 or so clones, around nine tenths seen once. V and J are TRBV6-5 and TRBJ1-1, with a possible D match to TRBD1 (6 bases). The TCR was taken from a woman aged 18-29 years who had been exposed to COVID-19. The sample comprised PBMCs or T cells enriched from blood (not recorded which). The CDR3 here is CASSTSRGGNTEAFF. The CDR3 DNA follows: TGTGCCAGCAGTACCTCCAGAGGGGGAAACACTGAAGCTTTCTTT.